These 9 T cell receptor beta chains were all obtained from the same sample, sequenced in a study of blood T cell repertoires in COVID-19. Sequencing used immunoSEQ multiplex PCR; TCRdb keeps in-frame clones, though not all of them. In the table there are 27,000 or so clones, around 90% of which are singletons. Input material: peripheral blood. The origin of the receptors is a woman between 50 and 59 years old with active COVID-19.

V and J are TRBV7-8 and TRBJ2-7; TRBD1 matches 8 bases. The germline gives CDR1 SGHVS, CDR2 FQNEAQ. The CDR3 is made up of 14 amino acids. V dropped 5 bases and J dropped 5; count of bases not matched to a gene: 8. In DNA, the CDR3 is TGTGCCAGCAGCCCGGAGACAGGGGCGGACGAGCAGTACTTC. Protein product: CASSPETGADEQYF.

The CDR3 spells CASSIGQGNEKLFF. The CDR3 DNA is TGCGCCAGCAGCATTGGACAGGGGAATGAAAAACTGTTTTTT. This chain links TRBV5-1 with TRBJ1-4; 9 bases match TRBD1. The CDR3 is 14 amino acids. Trimming took 4 bases from V and 5 from J; bases not matched to a gene: 3. In germline, CDR1 is SGHRS, CDR2 YFSETQ.

The chain uses TRBV5-4 and TRBJ2-3; 9 positions agree with TRBD2. The CDR3 loop spans 15 amino acids. V lost 1 base and J lost 3; bases outside the gene matches: 3. Germline V lookup: CDR1 SGHNT, CDR2 YYREEE (reference sequence). The DNA for the CDR3 is TGTGCCAGCAGCTTGCAGCTAGCGGGGACAGATACGCAGTATTTT. As protein: CASSLQLAGTDTQYF.

This clone was picked up one time. The rearrangement links TRBV7-6 to TRBJ2-7, with 11 nucleotides matching TRBD1. The length of the CDR3 is 14 residues. Germline V gene lookup returns CDR1 SGHVS and CDR2 FNYEAQ. The ends lost 4 bases at V and 4 bases at J; junction bases unmatched: 3. The DNA for the CDR3 is TGTGCCAGCAGCTCCCGGGACAGGGGGTACGAGCAGTACTTC. Translated: CASSSRDRGYEQYF.

The chain uses TRBV9 and TRBJ2-1; 9 bases are shared with TRBD2. There are 16 residues in the CDR3. The V segment lost 0 bases and the J segment 7 bases; nucleotides outside the gene matches: 8. Germline lookup yields CDR1 SGDLS and CDR2 YYNGEE. This CDR3 is CASSVAQVTSGNEQFF. DNA for the CDR3: TGTGCCAGCAGCGTAGCTCAGGTCACTAGCGGGAATGAGCAGTTCTTC.

This clone has a single count. CDR3 loop: CASSGTSGRFQETQYF. CDR3 nucleotide sequence: TGTGCCAGCAGCGGAACTAGCGGGAGGTTCCAAGAGACCCAGTACTTC. The chain combines TRBV9 with TRBJ2-5; the match to TRBD2 covers 12 bases. The CDR3 is 16 amino acids. V shed 3 bases and J 1 base; nucleotides not matched to a gene: 4. Germline assignment: CDR1 SGDLS and CDR2 YYNGEE.

This clone occurred once. The CDR3 sequence: CASSPLQGANYGYTF. The CDR3 bases are TGTGCCAGCTCACCGCTACAGGGGGCTAACTATGGCTACACCTTC. The rearrangement links TRBV18 to TRBJ1-2; TRBD1 matches 8 bases. The CDR3 runs to 15 residues. The ends lost 3 bases at V and 0 bases at J; junction bases unmatched: 3. Germline lookup yields CDR1 KGHSH and CDR2 LQKENI.

This clone was detected only once. The J gene is TRBJ1-5, the V gene TRBV20-1; possible D gene TRBD1, 5 bases. V was cut by 3 bases and J by 1 base, with 19 bases left in between. The germline gives CDR1 DFQATT, CDR2 SNEGSKA (reference sequence). The CDR3 totals 17 residues. In DNA form, the CDR3 reads TGCAGTGCTAGTGGGGCCGGAATAATTGGGAGCAATCAGCCCCAGCATTTT. Residues: CSASGAGIIGSNQPQHF.

J is TRBJ2-7 and V is TRBV18; D is ambiguous. Trimming pared 3 bases from V and 6 bases from J, leaving 9 bases between. There are 12 residues in the CDR3. Germline loops: CDR1 KGHSH, CDR2 LQKENI. CDR3 DNA sequence: TGTGCCAGCTCACCTTTATATTCCGAGCAGTACTTC. Its translation: CASSPLYSEQYF. Looking up the rest from reference TRBV18 and TRBJ2-7 gives the full variable domain: NAGVMQNPRHLVRRRGQEARLRCSPMKGHSHVYWYRQLPEEGLKFMVYLQKENIIDESGMPKERFSAEFPKEGPSILRIQQVVRGDSAAYFCASSPLYSEQYFGPGTRLTVT.